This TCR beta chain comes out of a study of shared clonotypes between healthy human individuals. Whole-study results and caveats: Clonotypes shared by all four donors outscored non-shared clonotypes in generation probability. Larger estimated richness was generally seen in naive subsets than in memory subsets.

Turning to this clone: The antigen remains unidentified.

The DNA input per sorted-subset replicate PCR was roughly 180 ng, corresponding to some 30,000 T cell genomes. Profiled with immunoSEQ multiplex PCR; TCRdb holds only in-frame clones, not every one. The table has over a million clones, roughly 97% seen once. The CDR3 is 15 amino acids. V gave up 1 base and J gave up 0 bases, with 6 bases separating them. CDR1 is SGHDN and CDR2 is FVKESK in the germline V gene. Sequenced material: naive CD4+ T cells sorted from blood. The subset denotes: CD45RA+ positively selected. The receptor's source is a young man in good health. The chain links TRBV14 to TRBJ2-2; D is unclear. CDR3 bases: TGTGCCAGCAGCCAAGTTCCCGCGAACACCGGGGAGCTGTTTTTT. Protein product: CASSQVPANTGELFF.